A selection of T cell receptor beta chains follows, all from one sample in a study of T cells after yellow fever vaccination. A single record per CDR3 protein comes from TCRdb applying MiXCR to the 5' RACE reads. The data hold 200,000 to 300,000 distinct CDR3 sequences, with roughly 6.2% observed a single time. The material was CD4+ T cells sorted from PBMCs, obtained on the day of the yellow fever booster vaccination. The receptors come from a man under 40 who received the YFV17D yellow fever vaccine. Each CDR3 is given with its conserved first and last residue. D genes are given only for firm matches. Size tells how often a clone was seen (once, few, many) or the class of an expanded clone, and some rows leave it out.

clone_size | d_call | j_call | v_call | cdr3_nt | cdr3_aa
many | TRBD1 | TRBJ2-7 | TRBV10-3 | TGTGCCATCAGTGAGAGGGACAGGGCATCCTACGAGCAGTACTTC | CAISERDRASYEQYF
many | TRBD1 | TRBJ2-5 | TRBV4-3 | TGCGCCAGCAGCCAAGATGCCCGAGGACAGGGGCCGACCCAGTACTTC | CASSQDARGQGPTQYF
NA | NA | TRBJ2-7 | TRBV6-1 | TGTGCCAGCAGCAATCTAGCTGTTAGCTCCTACGAGCAGTACTTC | CASSNLAVSSYEQYF
NA | NA | TRBJ2-1 | TRBV5-1 | TGCGCCAGCAGCTTAGACAGGTCTGGAGCGCAGCAGTTCTTC | CASSLDRSGAQQFF
NA | NA | TRBJ1-1 | TRBV20-1 | TGCAGTGCTAGAGTCGTGAGGGGAAACTCTGAAGCTTTCTTT | CSARVVRGNSEAFF
NA | TRBD1 | TRBJ2-5 | TRBV19 | TGTGCCAGTAGTACAGCGACAGGGGTAGGGGAGACCCAGTACTTC | CASSTATGVGETQYF
few | NA | TRBJ1-1 | TRBV7-2 | TGTGCCAGCAGCCCGCTTGATAACACTGAAGCTTTCTTT | CASSPLDNTEAFF
few | TRBD2 | TRBJ2-1 | TRBV28 | TGTGCCAGCAGTGGACTAGCGGGAGCGGCCAATGAGCAGTTCTTC | CASSGLAGAANEQFF
few | NA | TRBJ2-7 | TRBV10-3 | TGTGCCATCAGTGAATACGACCGTTCCTACGAGCAGTACTTC | CAISEYDRSYEQYF
NA | NA | TRBJ1-5 | TRBV7-2 | TGTGCCAGCAGCTTAAAGGGTTATAGCAATCAGCCCCAGCATTTT | CASSLKGYSNQPQHF
few | NA | TRBJ1-5 | TRBV6-1 | TGTGCCAGCAGCCCCGTTGGGGGTAGCAATCAGCCCCAGCATTTT | CASSPVGGSNQPQHF
many | NA | TRBJ2-1 | TRBV5-1 | TGCGCCAGCAGCTTGGCCGAAAGTAAGGGGGAGCAGTTCTTC | CASSLAESKGEQFF
NA | NA | TRBJ2-5 | TRBV10-2 | TGCGCCAGCAGTGACCCCCTACAGGGGAGGGAAAAGACCCAGTACTTC | CASSDPLQGREKTQYF
many | NA | TRBJ2-5 | TRBV3-1 | TGTGCCAGCAGCCAAGATGGTATGACAGAGAAAGAGACCCAGTACTTC | CASSQDGMTEKETQYF
many | NA | TRBJ2-2 | TRBV6-1 | TGTGCCAGCCAGGGAAGGGGGGACACGGGGGAGCTGTTTTTT | CASQGRGDTGELFF
few | TRBD1 | TRBJ2-1 | TRBV19 | TGTGCCAGTAGTGGGGGACAGACCTACAATGAGCAGTTCTTC | CASSGGQTYNEQFF